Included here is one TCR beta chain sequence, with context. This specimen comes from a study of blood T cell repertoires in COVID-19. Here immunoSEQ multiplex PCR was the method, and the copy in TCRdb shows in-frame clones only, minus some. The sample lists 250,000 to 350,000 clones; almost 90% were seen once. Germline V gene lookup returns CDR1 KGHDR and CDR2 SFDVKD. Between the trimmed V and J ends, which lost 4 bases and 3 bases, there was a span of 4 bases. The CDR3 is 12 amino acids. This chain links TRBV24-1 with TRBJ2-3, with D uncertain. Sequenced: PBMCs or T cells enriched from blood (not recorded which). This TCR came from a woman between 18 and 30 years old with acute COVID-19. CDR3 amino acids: CATSDQTDTQYF. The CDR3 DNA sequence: TGTGCCACCAGTGACCAAACAGATACGCAGTATTTT.